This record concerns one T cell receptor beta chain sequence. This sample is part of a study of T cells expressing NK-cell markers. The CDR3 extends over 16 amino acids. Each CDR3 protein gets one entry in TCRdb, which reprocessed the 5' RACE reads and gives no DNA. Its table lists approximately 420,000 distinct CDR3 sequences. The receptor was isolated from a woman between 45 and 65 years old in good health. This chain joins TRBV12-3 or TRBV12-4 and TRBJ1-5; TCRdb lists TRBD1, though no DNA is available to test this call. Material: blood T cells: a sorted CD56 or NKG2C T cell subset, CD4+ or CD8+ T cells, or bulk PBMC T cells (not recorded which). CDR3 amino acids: CASSLWTGGGSQPQHF.